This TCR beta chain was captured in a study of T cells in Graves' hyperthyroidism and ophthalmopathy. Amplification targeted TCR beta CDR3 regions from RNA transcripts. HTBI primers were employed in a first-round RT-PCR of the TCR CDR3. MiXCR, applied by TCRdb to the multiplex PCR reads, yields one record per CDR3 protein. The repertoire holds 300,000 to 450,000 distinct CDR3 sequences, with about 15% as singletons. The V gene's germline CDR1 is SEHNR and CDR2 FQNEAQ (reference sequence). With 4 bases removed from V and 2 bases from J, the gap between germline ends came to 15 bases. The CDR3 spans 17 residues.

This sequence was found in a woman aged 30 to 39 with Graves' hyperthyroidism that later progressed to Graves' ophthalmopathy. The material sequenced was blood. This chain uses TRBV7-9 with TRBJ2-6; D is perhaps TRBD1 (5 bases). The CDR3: CASSYTPLGAGANVLTF. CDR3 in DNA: TGTGCCAGCAGCTATACCCCATTAGGGGCTGGGGCCAACGTCCTGACTTTC.